This T cell receptor beta chain was retrieved from a study of T cell repertoires in cytomegalovirus infection. The study's findings and limits: CMV carriers having the relevant HLA were flagged by cumulative public TCR beta family frequency.

In germline, CDR1 is SGHVS, CDR2 FQNEAQ. Trimming stripped 5 bases from V and 8 bases from J, with 28 bases between. There are 18 residues in the CDR3. MiXCR, run by TCRdb on the reads, gives a single entry per CDR3 protein. The sample records 350,000 to 550,000 distinct CDR3 sequences, roughly 30% being singletons. To note about this clonotype: What it binds is unknown.

The chain couples TRBV7-8 to TRBJ2-1, with a weak D call TRBD2 (6 bases). This clonotype originated in a human donor in good health (CMV status not recorded). Some clones in this sample may be carry-over from other donors' samples. The source material was PBMCs. CDR3 sequence reads: CASSPGFGREEASDEQFF. The CDR3 coding sequence is TGTGCCAGCAGCCCCGGGTTCGGCCGAGAGGAGGCTAGCGATGAGCAGTTCTTC.